Below are 14 T cell receptor beta chains sequenced from a single sample in a study of vaccination effects on CD4 cells after COVID-19. Their target antigens are unknown. Before any sequencing was done, the ViraFEST assay used viral peptide pools to expand antigen-specific CD4+ T cells. Subsequent to roughly 9 days of culture, CD4+ T cells were isolated. Nucleocapsid antibodies were negative in the vaccine recipients, who had never had SARS-CoV-2 infection. The protocol was immunoSEQ multiplex PCR, while the TCRdb copy is restricted to in-frame clones and leaves out a portion. Of tens of thousands of clones in the sample, approximately 72% were seen once. Sequenced material: CD4+ T cells from PBMCs cultured with HCoV-OC43 spike peptides, taken before COVID-19 vaccination. Subset denoted: HCoV-OC43 spike overlapping peptide pool stimulation. Receptors were obtained from a human donor who received a COVID-19 vaccine.

The V call is TRBV30, the J call TRBJ1-5; TRBD1 agrees at 8 bases. The CDR3 consists of 13 residues. With V trimmed by 2 bases and J by 7 bases, 4 bases remained unmatched. Germline V lookup: CDR1 GTSNPN, CDR2 SVGIG (reference sequence). The CDR3 sequence is CAWSTTGEQPQHF. CDR3 DNA: TGTGCCTGGAGTACGACAGGGGAACAGCCCCAGCATTTT.

The chain carries TRBV9 and TRBJ1-1; D unresolved. The CDR3 is 13 amino acids. V was shortened by 4 bases and J by 0 bases, with 7 bases between the two germline ends. The germline CDR1 and CDR2 sequences are SGDLS and YYNGEE. Written as DNA, the CDR3 is TGTGCCAGCAGCCTTATATTGAACACTGAAGCTTTCTTT. Translated, it gives CASSLILNTEAFF.

This clone came up a few times. This chain connects TRBV2 to TRBJ2-6; a possible D gene is TRBD2 (6 bases). Germline assignment: CDR1 SNHLY and CDR2 FYNNEI. V was trimmed by 4 bases and J by 4 bases, leaving 11 bases between them. The CDR3 extends over 15 amino acids. CDR3 region: CASSVGGTGANVLTF. The CDR3 DNA reads as TGTGCCAGCAGTGTCGGGGGTACGGGGGCCAACGTCCTGACTTTC. The full variable domain, rest sourced from reference TRBV2 and TRBJ2-6, is EPEVTQTPSHQVTQMGQEVILRCVPISNHLYFYWYRQILGQKVEFLVSFYNNEISEKSEIFDDQFSVERPDGSNFTLKIRSTKLEDSAMYFCASSVGGTGANVLTFGAGSRLTVL.

The V call is TRBV19, the J call TRBJ2-3; 10 nucleotides align to TRBD2. Germline V CDR1 and CDR2: LNHDA, SQIVND (reference sequence). The trim removed 3 bases at V and 3 bases at J, leaving 0 bases unmatched. The CDR3 consists of 14 residues. Here the CDR3 reads CASSISGGTDTQYF. The CDR3 DNA follows: TGTGCCAGTAGTATTAGCGGGGGGACAGATACGCAGTATTTT.

The genes are TRBV24-1 and TRBJ2-3; TRBD2 matches at 13 bases. Germline V gene data show CDR1 as KGHDR and CDR2 as SFDVKD. V shed 9 bases, J shed 6 bases, and the junction held 8 bases outside the gene matches. The CDR3 contains 15 residues. CDR3 amino acids: CATSGLAGSGDTQYF. CDR3 nucleotides: TGTGCCACCTCGGGACTAGCGGGGAGCGGGGATACGCAGTATTTT.

This clone was seen more than once but under ten times. The rearrangement uses TRBV5-1 and TRBJ2-7; D remains unclear. Germline V CDR1 and CDR2: SGHRS, YFSETQ. V was pared by 5 bases and J by 7 bases, with 13 bases between. The CDR3 spans 12 residues. Here the CDR3 reads CASRDQLGEQYV. The CDR3 coding sequence is TGCGCCAGCAGGGACCAGCTCGGGGAGCAGTACGTC.

The sample holds a few counts of this clone. V usage is TRBV11-2 and J usage is TRBJ1-3; the D is unclear. V was cut by 2 bases and J by 0 bases, with 14 bases left in between. The CDR3 spans 17 residues. From germline, CDR1 is SGHAT and CDR2 FQNNGV. The CDR3 loop reads CASSLMVAPTSGNTIYF. CDR3 in DNA: TGTGCCAGCAGCTTAATGGTCGCGCCGACCTCTGGAAACACCATATATTTT.

The CDR3 reads CASSDTKGLGEKLFF. The DNA of the CDR3 is TGTGCCAGCAGCGATACGAAAGGGTTAGGTGAAAAACTGTTTTTT. The chain joins TRBV5-4 to TRBJ1-4, with D unresolved. Trimming pared 4 bases from V and 7 bases from J, leaving 17 bases between. This CDR3 spans 15 amino acids. Looked up from germline, CDR1 is SGHNT and CDR2 is YYREEE (reference sequence).

This clone was detected only once. The chain carries TRBV5-4 and TRBJ2-1, with 10 bases matching TRBD1. The CDR3 is 16 amino acids. The germline V gene encodes CDR1 SGHNT and CDR2 YYREEE (reference sequence). V was pared by 4 bases and J by 7 bases, with 11 bases of the junction left unmatched. The CDR3 protein is CASSVDWGTGANEQFF. CDR3 nucleotides: TGTGCCAGCAGCGTCGATTGGGGGACAGGGGCGAATGAGCAGTTCTTC.

V gene TRBV19 combines with J gene TRBJ2-7, with a tentative D call TRBD2 (6 bases). CDR3 length: 13 residues. V was trimmed by 4 bases and J by 5 bases, leaving 12 bases between them. CDR1 is LNHDA, CDR2 SQIVND, per germline (reference sequence). CDR3 loop: CASSRWGGDEQYV. The CDR3 bases are TGTGCCAGTAGTAGGTGGGGCGGGGACGAGCAGTACGTC.

CDR3 amino acids: CASSLRSGTGVMTEAFF. CDR3 coding DNA: TGTGCCAGCAGCCTACGATCCGGGACAGGGGTGATGACTGAAGCTTTCTTT. The chain links TRBV11-2 to TRBJ1-1, with 10 bases matching TRBD1. J gave up 5 bases and V 5 bases, and 14 bases lay outside the gene matches. The CDR3 extends over 17 amino acids. From germline, CDR1 is SGHAT and CDR2 FQNNGV.

This rearrangement joins TRBV10-1 to TRBJ1-1; D is possibly TRBD1 (6 bases). Germline V lookup: CDR1 WNHNN, CDR2 SYGVQD (reference sequence). The ends were cut back, 0 bases at V and 1 base at J, with 6 bases in the middle. This CDR3 contains 14 residues. The CDR3 coding sequence is TGCGCCAGCAGTGAGTCGACAGGGAACACTGAAGCTTTCTTT. This sequence encodes CASSESTGNTEAFF.

This sequence joins TRBV6-5 and TRBJ2-3; tentative D call: TRBD1 (6 bases). The CDR3 length is 14 residues. Trimming took 5 bases from V and 0 from J, leaving 9 bases between them. Germline CDR1 MNHEY, CDR2 SVGAGI. The CDR3 coding sequence is TGTGCCAGCAGTAAGGGGGACAGCACAGATACGCAGTATTTT. Encoded protein: CASSKGDSTDTQYF.

The chain couples TRBV7-3 to TRBJ2-3; TRBD2 might be the D (7 bases). CDR1 and CDR2 (germline): SGHTA, FQGTGA. CDR3 length equals 17 residues. V shed 5 bases and J shed 5 bases, with 23 bases lying between them. For the CDR3, the DNA is TGTGCCAGCAGCCTCCGGGGTGGGGGGGGCGATGGAGATACGCAGTATTTT. Its translation: CASSLRGGGGDGDTQYF. Based on the CDR3 plus reference TRBV7-3 and TRBJ2-3, the full variable domain is GAGVSQTPSNKVTEKGKYVELRCDPISGHTALYWYRQSLGQGPEFLIYFQGTGAADDSGLPNDRFFAVRPEGSVSTLKIQRTERGDSAVYLCASSLRGGGGDGDTQYFGPGTRLTVL.